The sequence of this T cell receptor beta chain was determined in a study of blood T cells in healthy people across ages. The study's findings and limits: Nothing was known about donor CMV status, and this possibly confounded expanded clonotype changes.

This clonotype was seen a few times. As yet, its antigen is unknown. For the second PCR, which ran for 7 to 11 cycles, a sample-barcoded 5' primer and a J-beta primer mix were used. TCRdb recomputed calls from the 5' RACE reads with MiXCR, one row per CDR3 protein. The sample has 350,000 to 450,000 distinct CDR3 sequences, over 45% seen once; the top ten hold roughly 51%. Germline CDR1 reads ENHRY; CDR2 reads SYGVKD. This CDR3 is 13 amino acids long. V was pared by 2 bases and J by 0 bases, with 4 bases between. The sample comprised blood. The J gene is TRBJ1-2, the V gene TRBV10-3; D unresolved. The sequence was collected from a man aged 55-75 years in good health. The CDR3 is CAISETANYGYTF. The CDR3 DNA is TGTGCCATCAGTGAGACAGCTAACTATGGCTACACCTTC.